This passage covers 21 T cell receptor beta chains from one sample sequenced in a study of vaccination and CD4 T cells after COVID-19. The treatment: approximately nine-day PBMC culture with coronavirus spike peptide pools or control peptides (ViraFEST assay). No antigen has been assigned to these receptors. Sequencing of DNA taken from cultured CD4+ T cells relied on the Oncomine TCR Beta short-read assay. In TCRdb, the PCR reads were re-called with MiXCR into one record per CDR3 protein. The sample includes 13,000 to 15,000 distinct CDR3 sequences, about 29% of them seen just once. The sequencing sample was made of cultured CD4+ T cells from blood. Source of these receptors: a human donor with COVID-19.

The chain combines TRBV11-1 with TRBJ1-1; D is perhaps TRBD1 (5 bases). Germline lookup yields CDR1 SGHAT and CDR2 FQDESV (reference sequence). CDR3 size: 15 residues. With 5 bases removed from V and 4 bases from J, the gap between germline ends came to 17 bases. The CDR3, as DNA: TGTGCCAGCAGCCCATCCGGGACCGGAGTCACTGAAGCTTTCTTT. Its protein product is CASSPSGTGVTEAFF.

This clonotype was counted a few times. V gene TRBV7-6 combines with J gene TRBJ1-6; D gene uncertain. V lost 5 bases to trimming and J lost 9 bases, with 11 bases between them. This CDR3 has 13 residues. Germline CDR1 SGHVS, CDR2 FNYEAQ. CDR3 in DNA: TGTGCCAGCAGCATCGACCGGGCTTCACCCCTCCACTTT. Encoded protein: CASSIDRASPLHF.

This clonotype was observed once. The chain links TRBV5-1 to TRBJ2-6; D perhaps matches TRBD1 (6 bases). Trimming took off 3 bases at V and 0 bases at J, with 19 bases between the two ends. The CDR3 totals 19 residues. CDR1 and CDR2 (germline): SGHRS, YFSETQ. In nucleotides, the CDR3 is TGCGCCAGCAGCTCCCAGCCAAGGACAGCCAACTCTGGGGCCAACGTCCTGACTTTC. Translation gives CASSSQPRTANSGANVLTF.

The chain employs TRBV29-1 and TRBJ2-2; D possibly corresponds to TRBD2 (6 bases). The CDR3 runs 16 residues. The germline V and J ends were trimmed by 0 bases and 4 bases, with 15 bases remaining between them. Germline V gives CDR1 SQVTM, CDR2 ANQGSEA. DNA of the CDR3: TGCAGCGTTGAAGATGGACGGGAGTGGGGCACCGGGGAGCTGTTTTTT. This codes for CSVEDGREWGTGELFF.

This clonotype turned up a few times. The chain is built from TRBV11-1 and TRBJ2-7; possible D gene TRBD2, 6 bases. The V end lost 0 bases, the J end lost 8 bases, and 20 bases lay between the germline ends. The CDR3 runs to 16 residues. The germline V gene has CDR1 SGHAT and CDR2 FQDESV (reference sequence). DNA for the CDR3: TGTGCCAGCAGCTTAGCCCCCGGGACTGGGTATGTGAAGCAGTACTTC. Its protein is CASSLAPGTGYVKQYF. The whole variable domain, filled in from reference TRBV11-1 and TRBJ2-7, reads EAEVAQSPRYKITEKSQAVAFWCDPISGHATLYWYRQILGQGPELLVQFQDESVVDDSQLPKDRFSAERLKGVDSTLKIQPAELGDSAMYLCASSLAPGTGYVKQYFGPGTRLTVT.

The V call is TRBV18, the J call TRBJ1-2; D uncertain. Trimming took off 0 bases at V and 6 bases at J, with 11 bases between the two ends. The germline CDR1 and CDR2 sequences are KGHSH and LQKENI. The length of the CDR3 is 14 residues. The CDR3: CASSPPSGTDGYTF. The CDR3 nucleotides are TGTGCCAGCTCACCACCATCGGGCACGGATGGCTACACCTTC. The full variable domain, with the rest looked up from reference TRBV18 and TRBJ1-2, is NAGVMQNPRHLVRRRGQEARLRCSPMKGHSHVYWYRQLPEEGLKFMVYLQKENIIDESGMPKERFSAEFPKEGPSILRIQQVVRGDSAAYFCASSPPSGTDGYTFGSGTRLTVV.

The chain employs TRBV11-2 and TRBJ1-1; 7 bases are a match to TRBD1. The V gene end was trimmed by 3 bases and the J gene end by 11 bases; junction bases not matched to a gene: 12. The CDR3 consists of 14 residues. The germline gives CDR1 SGHAT, CDR2 FQNNGV. CDR3 nucleotide sequence: TGTGCCAGCAGCTTGTTAGAAGGGGGCGCGAGGGCTTTCTTT. Translated, it gives CASSLLEGGARAFF.

The chain employs TRBV6-1 and TRBJ2-3, with 7 nucleotides matching TRBD1. The CDR3 has 18 amino acids. V trimming: 1 base; J trimming: 3 bases; junction bases outside the gene matches: 13. CDR1 MNHNS and CDR2 SASEGT come from the germline V gene. In DNA, the CDR3 is TGTGCCAGCAGTGAAGATCTATTTGGACAGGTAACGACAGATACGCAGTATTTT. Its translation is CASSEDLFGQVTTDTQYF.

The chain recombines TRBV5-1 with TRBJ1-6; D perhaps matches TRBD1 (6 bases). Germline CDR1 SGHRS, CDR2 YFSETQ. The CDR3 covers 17 residues. V lost 0 bases, J lost 7 bases, and 17 bases lay in between. The CDR3 sequence: CASSLGGLGTGNSPLHF. DNA of the CDR3: TGCGCCAGCAGCTTGGGAGGCCTAGGAACAGGGAATTCACCCCTCCACTTT. Variable domain in full (rest from reference TRBV5-1 and TRBJ1-6): KAGVTQTPRYLIKTRGQQVTLSCSPISGHRSVSWYQQTPGQGLQFLFEYFSETQRNKGNFPGRFSGRQFSNSRSEMNVSTLELGDSALYLCASSLGGLGTGNSPLHFGNGTRLTVT.

This sequence joins TRBV18 and TRBJ2-7; TRBD1 matches 8 bases. CDR1 KGHSH and CDR2 LQKENI come from the germline V gene. V trimming: 6 bases; J trimming: 3 bases; junction bases outside the gene matches: 7. The CDR3 contains 14 residues. CDR3 nucleotide sequence: TGTGCCAGCTCTCAGGACAGGGCCTACTACGAGCAGTACTTC. Translation gives CASSQDRAYYEQYF.

V usage is TRBV21-1 and J usage is TRBJ2-5; TRBD2 is the table's D call, not checked against the DNA. TRBV21-1 is deemed a pseudogene. The CDR3 contains 12 residues. The CDR3 loop is CASRRAGETQYF. The CDR3 DNA reads TGTGCCAGCAGGAGGGCCGGGGAGACCCAGTACTTC.

The V and J genes are TRBV19 and TRBJ1-1; possible D gene TRBD1, 5 bases. This CDR3 has 14 amino acids. CDR1 is LNHDA and CDR2 is SQIVND in the germline V gene (reference sequence). Trimming removed 3 bases from V and 1 base from J, with 9 bases in between. This chain's CDR3 is CASSIFGGNTEAFF. The CDR3 region has the DNA TGTGCCAGTAGTATCTTTGGGGGGAACACTGAAGCTTTCTTT.

The chain is built from TRBV23-1 and TRBJ1-5, with 9 bases matching TRBD1. TRBV23-1 is given ORF status, its function remaining uncertain. CDR3 length: 16 amino acids. With V trimmed by 7 bases and J by 6 bases, 13 bases remained unmatched. CDR3 amino acids: CASKGGDREVGQPQHF. The CDR3 bases are TGCGCCAGCAAAGGAGGGGACAGGGAAGTCGGTCAGCCCCAGCATTTT.

V and J are TRBV3-1 and TRBJ1-1; D remains unclear. The germline V and J ends were trimmed by 1 base and 0 bases, with 18 bases remaining between them. Germline loops: CDR1 LGHDT, CDR2 YNNKEL (reference sequence). This CDR3 spans 18 amino acids. The DNA of the CDR3 is TGTGCCAGCAGCCAAGCCTCCGGCGGCGGCCAAATGAACACTGAAGCTTTCTTT. It is translated as CASSQASGGGQMNTEAFF.

V gene TRBV7-9 combines with J gene TRBJ1-3; possibly TRBD1 for D (5 bases). CDR3 length equals 15 residues. The V and J ends lost 1 base and 1 base respectively, with 8 bases between them. Per the germline V gene, CDR1 is SEHNR and CDR2 is FQNEAQ (reference sequence). For the CDR3, the DNA is TGTGCCAGCAGCTTAGGTTGGGGGTCTGGAAACACCATATATTTT. Amino acids: CASSLGWGSGNTIYF. Full variable domain (missing parts from reference TRBV7-9 and TRBJ1-3): DTGVSQNPRHKITKRGQNVTFRCDPISEHNRLYWYRQTLGQGPEFLTYFQNEAQLEKSRLLSDRFSAERPKGSFSTLEIQRTEQGDSAMYLCASSLGWGSGNTIYFGEGSWLTVV.

This clonotype was counted a few times. This sequence joins TRBV10-2 and TRBJ2-2; 7 bases fit TRBD2. V was pared by 8 bases and J by 3 bases, with 6 bases of the junction left unmatched. CDR1 WSHSY and CDR2 SAAADI come from the germline V gene. The CDR3 runs to 14 residues. In DNA form, the CDR3 reads TGCGCCAGCTGGGGACTACCTGACACCGGGGAGCTGTTTTTT. Its translation: CASWGLPDTGELFF.

This clonotype was counted once. DNA for the CDR3: TGTGCCAGCAATCGATGTCACGGGACGCTTTGCGAGCAGTACTTC. Protein: CASNRCHGTLCEQYF. The rearrangement uses TRBV25-1 and TRBJ2-7, with D tentatively TRBD1 or TRBD2 (5 bases each). This CDR3 contains 15 residues. In germline, CDR1 is MGHDK, CDR2 SYGVNS. V was cut by 7 bases and J by 6 bases, with 22 bases left in between.

Worth noting for this clonotype: The junction and the germline gene differ at one end; a read error may be behind it. The J gene is TRBJ2-5, the V gene TRBV27, with a possible D match to TRBD2 (5 bases). The CDR3 covers 16 residues. Germline lookup yields CDR1 MNHEY and CDR2 SMNVEV (reference sequence). CDR3 nucleotide sequence: TGTGTCAGCAGTTTGAGTGGCGGGCCCGAGCGGTGGACTCAGTACTTC. It yields the protein CVSSLSGGPERWTQYF.

This clonotype is classed as medium-sized (0.01 to 0.1%). V and J are TRBV27 and TRBJ1-1; D is undetermined. The germline V and J ends were trimmed by 3 bases and 1 base, with 6 bases remaining between them. The CDR3 totals 13 residues. The germline V gene encodes CDR1 MNHEY and CDR2 SMNVEV (reference sequence). The CDR3 is CASSLAGNTEAFF. CDR3 DNA: TGTGCCAGCAGTTTGGCGGGGAACACTGAAGCTTTCTTT.

J is TRBJ1-2 and V is TRBV18; 9 bases are shared with TRBD1. Germline CDR1 KGHSH, CDR2 LQKENI. V lost 5 bases, J lost 8 bases, and 9 bases stayed unmatched. This CDR3 spans 14 amino acids. The CDR3 sequence: CASSSRDRVIGYTF. Written as DNA, the CDR3 is TGTGCCAGCTCATCCCGGGACAGGGTGATCGGCTACACCTTC.

This clonotype is medium-sized within its sample. The gene calls are TRBV5-6 and TRBJ2-1; D is unclear. V lost 0 bases, J lost 8 bases, and 6 bases lay in between. Germline V CDR1 and CDR2: SGHDT, YYEEEE. CDR3 size: 12 residues. Here the CDR3 reads CASSLDSDEQFF. The CDR3 DNA reads TGTGCCAGCAGCTTGGACAGTGATGAGCAGTTCTTC.